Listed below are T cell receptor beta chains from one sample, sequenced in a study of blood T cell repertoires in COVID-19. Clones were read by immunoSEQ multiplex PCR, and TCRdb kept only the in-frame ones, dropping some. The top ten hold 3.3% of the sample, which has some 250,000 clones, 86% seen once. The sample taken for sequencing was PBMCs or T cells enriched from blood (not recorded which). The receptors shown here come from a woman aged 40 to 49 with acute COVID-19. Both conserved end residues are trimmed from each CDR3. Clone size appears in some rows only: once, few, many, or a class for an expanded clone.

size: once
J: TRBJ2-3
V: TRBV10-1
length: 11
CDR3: ASSERGTDTQY

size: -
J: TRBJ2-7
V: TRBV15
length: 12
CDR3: ATSPTGGFYEQY

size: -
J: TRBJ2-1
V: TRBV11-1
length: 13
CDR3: ASSLNSGVWNEQF

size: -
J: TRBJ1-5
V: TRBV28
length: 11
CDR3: ASSLGVNQPQH

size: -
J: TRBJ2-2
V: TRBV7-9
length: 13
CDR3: ASSLSGGSPGELF

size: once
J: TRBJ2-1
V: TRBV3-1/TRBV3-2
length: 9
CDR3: ASSQGLEQF

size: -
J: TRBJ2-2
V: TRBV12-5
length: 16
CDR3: ASGLPTRSGSNTGELF

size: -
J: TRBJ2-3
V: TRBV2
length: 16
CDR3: ASSEPGLHQTFTDTQY

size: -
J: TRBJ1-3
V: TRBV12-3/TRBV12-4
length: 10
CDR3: ASSNRGNTIY

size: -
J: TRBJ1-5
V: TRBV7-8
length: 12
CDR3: ASSSYRSNQPQH

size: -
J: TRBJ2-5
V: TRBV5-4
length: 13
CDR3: ASSRLAGDQETQY

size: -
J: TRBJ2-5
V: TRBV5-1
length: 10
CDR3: ASSIQQETQY

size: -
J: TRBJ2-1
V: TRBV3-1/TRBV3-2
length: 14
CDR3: ASSPGLAGGDNEQF

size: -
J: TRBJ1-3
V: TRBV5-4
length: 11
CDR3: ASSLQGGNTIY

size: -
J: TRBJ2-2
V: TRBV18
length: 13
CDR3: ASSPLETGPGELF

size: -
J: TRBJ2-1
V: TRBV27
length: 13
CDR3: ASSSPRGAYNEQF

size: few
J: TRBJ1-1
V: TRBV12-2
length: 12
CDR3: ASRLAPAGTEAF

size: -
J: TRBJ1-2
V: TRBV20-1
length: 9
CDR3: SAKTGIGYT

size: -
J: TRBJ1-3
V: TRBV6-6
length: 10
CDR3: ASGSSGNTIY

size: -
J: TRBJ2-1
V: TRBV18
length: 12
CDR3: ASSPGDRANEQF

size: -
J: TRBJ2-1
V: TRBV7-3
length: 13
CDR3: ASSLGTSDYNEQF

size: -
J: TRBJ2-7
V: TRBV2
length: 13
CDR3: ASSDLQGAGYEQY

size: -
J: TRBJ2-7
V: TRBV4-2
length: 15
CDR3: ASSQDWGGVKWYEQY

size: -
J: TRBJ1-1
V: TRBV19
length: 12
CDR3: ASSMGTGSTEAF

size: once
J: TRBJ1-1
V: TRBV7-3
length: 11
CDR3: ASSLTDRAEAF

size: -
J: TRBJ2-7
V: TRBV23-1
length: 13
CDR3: ASSQSVTGGLEQY

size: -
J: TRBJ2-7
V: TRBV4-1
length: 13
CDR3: ASSQGSSGRDEQY

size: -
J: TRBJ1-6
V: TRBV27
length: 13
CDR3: ASSLSLSYNSPLH

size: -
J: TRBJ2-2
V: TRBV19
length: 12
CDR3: ATRLAGNTGELF

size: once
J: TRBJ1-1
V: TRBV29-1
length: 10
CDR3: SVSEPPFPAF

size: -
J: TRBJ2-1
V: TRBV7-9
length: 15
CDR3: ASSQSPGLAGDHEQF

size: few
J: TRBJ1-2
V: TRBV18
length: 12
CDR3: ASSPPDRNYGYT

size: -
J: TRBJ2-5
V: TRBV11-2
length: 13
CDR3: ASSSPLSGEETQY

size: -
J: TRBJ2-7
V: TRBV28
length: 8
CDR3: ASSLGTAY

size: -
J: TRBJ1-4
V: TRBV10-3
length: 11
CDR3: AMGQGEGEKLF

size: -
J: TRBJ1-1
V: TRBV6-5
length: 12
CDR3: ASRTTGGAGEAF

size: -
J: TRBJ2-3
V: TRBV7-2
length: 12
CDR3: ASSLGGRTDTQY

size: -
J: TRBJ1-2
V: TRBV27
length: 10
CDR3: ASKSGQGGYT

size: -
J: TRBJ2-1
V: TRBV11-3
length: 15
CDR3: ASSPPPGQSSYNEQF

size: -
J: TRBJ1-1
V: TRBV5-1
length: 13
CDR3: ASSLEGRRNTEAF

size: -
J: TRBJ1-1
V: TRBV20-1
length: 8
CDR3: SARQNEAF

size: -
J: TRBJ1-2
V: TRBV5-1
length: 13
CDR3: ASSYRADLNYGYT

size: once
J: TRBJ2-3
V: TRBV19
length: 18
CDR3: ASSEPLNPGLAGETDTQY

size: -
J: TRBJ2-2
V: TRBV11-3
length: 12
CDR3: ASSLLAGTGELF

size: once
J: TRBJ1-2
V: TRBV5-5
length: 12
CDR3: ASSGGWGNYGYT

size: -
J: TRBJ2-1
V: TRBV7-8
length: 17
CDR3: ASSLIGPSDLGSYNEQF

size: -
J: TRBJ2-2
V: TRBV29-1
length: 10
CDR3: SVVAATGELF

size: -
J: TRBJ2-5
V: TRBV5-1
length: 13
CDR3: ASSLVIGREETQY

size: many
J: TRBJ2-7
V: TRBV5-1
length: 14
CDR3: ASSLATGQDSYEQY

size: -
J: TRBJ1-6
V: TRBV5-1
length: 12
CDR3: ASSLMQGNSPLH

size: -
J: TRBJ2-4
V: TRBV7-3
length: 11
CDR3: ASSLNYQNIQY

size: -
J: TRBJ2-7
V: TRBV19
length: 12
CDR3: ASSIDLTSYEQY

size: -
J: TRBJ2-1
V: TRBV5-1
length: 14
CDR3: ASKFVAGDFYNEQF

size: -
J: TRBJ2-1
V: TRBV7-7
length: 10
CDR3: ASSIAGGEQF

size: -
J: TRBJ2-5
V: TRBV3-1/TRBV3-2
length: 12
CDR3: ASSQDWRGETQY

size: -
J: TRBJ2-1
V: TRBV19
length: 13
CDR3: ASVPGTTNYNEQF

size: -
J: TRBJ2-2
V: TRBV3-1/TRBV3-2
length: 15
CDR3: ASSQVLGHLLAGELF

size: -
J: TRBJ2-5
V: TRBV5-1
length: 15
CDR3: ASSLGLAGTAWETQY

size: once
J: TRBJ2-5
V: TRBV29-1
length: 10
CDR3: SVAATGETQY